This record concerns one T cell receptor (beta chain) sequence. The data derive from a study of shared clonotypes between healthy human individuals. Study in general: Per donor, CD8 memory used one plate, CD8 naive used two, CD4 memory used three and CD4 naive used three.

Method: immunoSEQ multiplex PCR; TCRdb's copy keeps in-frame clones and lacks some. The sample includes 400,000 or so clones, 90% to 98% of them seen just once. With 2 bases removed from V and 7 bases from J, the gap between germline ends came to 10 bases. CDR3 size: 13 residues. The germline gives CDR1 SGHRS, CDR2 YFSETQ. This sequence originates from a man aged 25-45 years in good health. V gene TRBV5-1 combines with J gene TRBJ1-5; D unresolved. Material: memory CD8+ T cells sorted from blood. Subset noted: CD45RO+ cells pooled with CCR7-negative TemRA cells. The DNA of the CDR3 is TGCGCCAGCAGCTTCTCGGGCGGACAGCCCCAGCATTTT. Protein sequence: CASSFSGGQPQHF. The full variable domain, its missing parts supplied by reference TRBV5-1 and TRBJ1-5, is KAGVTQTPRYLIKTRGQQVTLSCSPISGHRSVSWYQQTPGQGLQFLFEYFSETQRNKGNFPGRFSGRQFSNSRSEMNVSTLELGDSALYLCASSFSGGQPQHFGDGTRLSIL.